The 24 T cell receptor beta chains reported below all come from one sample, sequenced in a study of blood T cells in healthy people across ages. Sample-barcoded 5' priming and a J-beta primer mix drove a second PCR of roughly 6 to 12 cycles. TCRdb used MiXCR to reprocess the 5' RACE reads, holding one entry per CDR3 protein. In the table there are 650,000 to 700,000 distinct CDR3 sequences, about 51% of which are singletons. The sequenced sample was blood. The origin of the receptors is a woman older than 75 in good health.

CDR3 residues: CGGERGEGYTF. The CDR3 nucleotides are TGCGGCGGTGAAAGGGGTGAAGGCTACACCTTC. The rearrangement links TRBV29-1 to TRBJ1-2; perhaps TRBD1 as D (5 bases). Germline CDR1 reads SQVTM; CDR2 reads ANQGSEA. The CDR3 contains 11 residues.

The chain's CDR3 is CASGDRETDTQYF. The CDR3 DNA reads TGTGCCAGCGGGGACAGGGAAACAGATACGCAGTATTTT. The V call is TRBV25-1, the J call TRBJ2-3, with 9 nucleotides matching TRBD1. CDR3 length equals 13 residues. Germline V gene sequence: CDR1 MGHDK, CDR2 SYGVNS. V lost 8 bases to trimming and J lost 3 bases; unmatched junction nucleotides: 3.

At least ten counts were recorded for this clonotype. The CDR3 DNA reads TGTGCCAGCAGCCCTGGACTAGGGGTAGATACGCAGTATTTT. This gives the protein CASSPGLGVDTQYF. The chain has TRBV7-2 and TRBJ2-3; TRBD2 aligns across 7 bases. The CDR3 runs 14 residues. Germline values: CDR1 SGHTA, CDR2 FQGNSA. The V segment lost 5 bases and the J segment 5 bases; nucleotides outside the gene matches: 7. The whole variable domain, filled in from reference TRBV7-2 and TRBJ2-3, reads GAGVSQSPSNKVTEKGKDVELRCDPISGHTALYWYRQSLGQGLEFLIYFQGNSAPDKSGLPSDRFSAERTGGSVSTLTIQRTQQEDSAVYLCASSPGLGVDTQYFGPGTRLTVL.

This clonotype has at least ten counts. The chain combines TRBV12-3 or TRBV12-4 with TRBJ1-2; D is ambiguous. The CDR3 is made up of 14 amino acids. The V end was cut by 4 bases, the J end by 0 bases, with 9 bases between. In DNA form, the CDR3 reads TGTGCCAGCAGTTCGGACGGGGCTAACTATGGCTACACCTTC. Residues: CASSSDGANYGYTF.

Notes on this clonotype: The junction does not match germline at one end; this may be a read error. The V call is TRBV29-1, the J call TRBJ1-1; a possible D gene is TRBD1 (5 bases). The germline CDR1 and CDR2 sequences are SQVTM and ANQGSEA. CDR3 length: 11 residues. The CDR3 nucleotides are TGCAGCACAAAAGGAGGGACTGAAGTTTTCTTT. It specifies CSTKGGTEVFF.

This chain links TRBV2 with TRBJ2-2; D may be TRBD1 (7 bases). The CDR3 has 13 residues. V shed 5 bases and J shed 6 bases, with 10 bases lying between them. CDR1 and CDR2 from the germline V gene are SNHLY and FYNNEI. The CDR3 is CASSPRGAGELFF. DNA of the CDR3: TGTGCCAGCAGTCCCAGGGGGGCCGGGGAGCTGTTTTTT.

The J gene is TRBJ2-1, the V gene TRBV24-1; TRBD1 agrees at 12 bases. CDR1 is KGHDR, CDR2 SFDVKD, per germline. The CDR3 spans 16 residues. Trimming removed 6 bases from V and 7 bases from J; junction bases left unmatched: 9. The CDR3 protein is CATSPGQGAQGNEQFF. The CDR3 nucleotides are TGTGCCACCAGTCCGGGACAGGGGGCTCAGGGGAATGAGCAGTTCTTC.

There are many counts of this clonotype. V and J are TRBV7-2 and TRBJ2-1, with 7 bases identical to TRBD1. Germline V gene sequence: CDR1 SGHTA, CDR2 FQGNSA. V was pared by 5 bases and J by 0 bases, with 4 bases of the junction left unmatched. The CDR3 extends over 15 amino acids. CDR3 in DNA: TGTGCCAGCAGCACCGGGACAGTCTCCTACAATGAGCAGTTCTTC. As protein: CASSTGTVSYNEQFF.

For this clonotype: The germline gene is not matched at one end of the junction; a read error may be the cause. The genes are TRBV27 and TRBJ2-5, with 7 bases fitting TRBD2. The germline V gene has CDR1 MNHEY and CDR2 SMNVEV (reference sequence). This CDR3 comprises 14 residues. CDR3 region: CACSWGGMEETQYF. CDR3 DNA: TGTGCCTGCAGTTGGGGGGGAATGGAAGAGACCCAGTACTTC.

The genes are TRBV30 and TRBJ1-2, with 7 bases lining up with TRBD1. CDR1 and CDR2 from the germline V gene are GTSNPN and SVGIG (reference sequence). Unmatched junction bases numbered 6, after V lost 1 base and J lost 4 bases. There are 14 residues in the CDR3. In DNA, the CDR3 is TGTGCCTGGAGTGAAAGGGGGCGCGGCTATGGCTACACCTTC. It codes for CAWSERGRGYGYTF. Full variable domain (rest looked up from reference TRBV30 and TRBJ1-2): SQTIHQWPATLVQPVGSPLSLECTVEGTSNPNLYWYRQAAGRGLQLLFYSVGIGQISSEVPQNLSASRPQDRQFILSSKKLLLSDSGFYLCAWSERGRGYGYTFGSGTRLTVV.

V usage is TRBV5-6 and J usage is TRBJ2-7; D may be TRBD1 (5 bases). Germline CDR1 and CDR2: SGHDT and YYEEEE. CDR3 size: 16 residues. V was cut by 0 bases and J by 7 bases, with 20 bases left in between. CDR3 sequence (DNA): TGTGCCAGCAGCTTGGGTGTAGGGGTGTCCTACAATGAGCAGTACTTC. Translation gives CASSLGVGVSYNEQYF.

Notes on this clonotype: A single base separates this from a much larger clone, so it may be a read error. V usage is TRBV6-6 and J usage is TRBJ2-7, with D possibly called TRBD1 or TRBD2 (5 bases each). In germline, CDR1 is MNHNY, CDR2 SVGAGI (reference sequence). The CDR3 runs 14 residues. CDR3 sequence (DNA): TGTACCACCATCGGGGCGGAACCCTACAATGAGCAGTACTTC. Its translation is CTTIGAEPYNEQYF.

This chain connects TRBV12-3 or TRBV12-4 to TRBJ2-3, with 7 positions matching TRBD2. The CDR3 loop spans 14 amino acids. J gave up 3 bases and V 2 bases, and 2 bases lay outside the gene matches. In DNA, the CDR3 is TGTGCCAGCAGTTTATGGCGGGGGACAGATACGCAGTATTTT. It translates to CASSLWRGTDTQYF.

This chain links TRBV29-1 with TRBJ2-7; 7 nucleotides agree with TRBD1. The J call may be mistaken, given a closer DNA end match to TRBJ2-5. Germline V gene sequence: CDR1 SQVTM, CDR2 ANQGSEA. CDR3 length equals 12 residues. The CDR3 protein is CSVETGAETQYF. For the CDR3, the DNA is TGCAGCGTTGAAACAGGGGCGGAGACCCAGTACTTC.

This clonotype was recorded many times. This chain connects TRBV6-6 to TRBJ1-2, with a tentative D call TRBD1 (5 bases). Trimming stripped 6 bases from V and 3 bases from J, with 14 bases between. The CDR3 has 14 residues. Looked up from germline, CDR1 is MNHNY and CDR2 is SVGAGI (reference sequence). CDR3 coding DNA: TGTGCCAGCAGATCGGACACCCGGCACTATGGCTACACCTTC. This codes for CASRSDTRHYGYTF.

The chain links TRBV12-3 or TRBV12-4 to TRBJ2-2; no clear D gene. Trimming removed 4 bases at V and 6 bases at J, with 6 bases between. The CDR3 is 12 residues long. The CDR3 spells CASSWASGELFF. The DNA for the CDR3 is TGTGCCAGCAGTTGGGCCTCCGGGGAGCTGTTTTTT.

This chain joins TRBV12-3 or TRBV12-4 and TRBJ2-1; D possibly uses TRBD1 or TRBD2 (6 bases each). V dropped 3 bases and J dropped 10 bases, with 13 bases sitting between them. CDR3 size: 13 residues. In DNA, the CDR3 is TGTGCCAGCAGTTTGGGGGGCTTTTTGGAGCAGTTCTTC. Its translation is CASSLGGFLEQFF.

This clonotype was recorded only once. V usage is TRBV29-1 and J usage is TRBJ2-5, with D perhaps matching TRBD1 (6 bases). The V gene lost 1 base and the J gene lost 5 bases, with 8 bases spanning the gap. The CDR3 runs 12 residues. Germline assignment: CDR1 SQVTM and CDR2 ANQGSEA. CDR3 DNA: TGCAGCGTTGAAGGGGGGCTCGAGACCCAGTACTTC. It specifies CSVEGGLETQYF.

J is TRBJ2-3 and V is TRBV6-6; TRBD2 matches at 7 bases. V was pared by 7 bases and J by 4 bases, with 5 bases of the junction left unmatched. This CDR3 spans 13 amino acids. The germline V gene encodes CDR1 MNHNY and CDR2 SVGAGI (reference sequence). CDR3 bases: TGTGCCAGCAACGGGAGGTCTTCAGATACGCAGTATTTT. Translating it yields CASNGRSSDTQYF.

This clonotype showed up many times. This chain connects TRBV20-1 to TRBJ2-1, with D uncertain. V shed 5 bases and J shed 4 bases, with 6 bases lying between them. Germline V gene sequence: CDR1 DFQATT, CDR2 SNEGSKA (reference sequence). This CDR3 region has 11 residues. The CDR3 region is CSAVSYNEQFF. In nucleotides, the CDR3 is TGCAGTGCTGTCTCTTACAATGAGCAGTTCTTC.

The genes are TRBV28 and TRBJ2-7; D perhaps matches TRBD1 (5 bases). The CDR3 has 14 amino acids. Germline assignment: CDR1 MDHEN and CDR2 SYDVKM. Deletions cut 6 bases from V and 2 bases from J, with 14 bases between. CDR3 nucleotides: TGTGCCAGCAGCACCGGAGAAGGGGCCTACGAGCAGTACTTC. This encodes CASSTGEGAYEQYF.

This clonotype showed up just a few times. This may be a read error: a much more frequent sequence differs by one nucleotide. The V call is TRBV12-3 or TRBV12-4, the J call TRBJ2-3; D remains ambiguous. The length of the CDR3 is 12 residues. The V gene lost 2 bases and the J gene lost 6 bases, with 6 bases spanning the gap. The CDR3 coding sequence is TGTGCCAGCAGTTTAAGTGATGATACGCAGTATTTT. Translated, it gives CASSLSDDTQYF.

The sample holds a few counts of this clonotype. A much larger clone lies one base from this, so it may be a read error. J is TRBJ2-5 and V is TRBV6-5; 15 bases map to TRBD2. The CDR3 contains 18 residues. Germline-derived CDR1 and CDR2 are MNHEY and SVGAGI. The ends lost 5 bases at V and 11 bases at J; junction bases unmatched: 18. In nucleotides, the CDR3 is TGTGCCAGCAGTCACGGGACTAGCGGGAGGAGAAGGGGCAATGAGCAGTACTTC. It specifies CASSHGTSGRRRGNEQYF.

This clonotype was seen at least ten times. V gene TRBV7-2 combines with J gene TRBJ2-1; TRBD2 is a possible D gene (6 bases). V was cut by 5 bases and J by 13 bases, with 21 bases left in between. CDR1 is SGHTA, CDR2 FQGNSA, per germline. The CDR3 is 14 amino acids. The CDR3 nucleotides are TGTGCCAGCAGCCTTCCGGGACTTCGAGGGAACCAGTTCTTC. Encoded protein: CASSLPGLRGNQFF.